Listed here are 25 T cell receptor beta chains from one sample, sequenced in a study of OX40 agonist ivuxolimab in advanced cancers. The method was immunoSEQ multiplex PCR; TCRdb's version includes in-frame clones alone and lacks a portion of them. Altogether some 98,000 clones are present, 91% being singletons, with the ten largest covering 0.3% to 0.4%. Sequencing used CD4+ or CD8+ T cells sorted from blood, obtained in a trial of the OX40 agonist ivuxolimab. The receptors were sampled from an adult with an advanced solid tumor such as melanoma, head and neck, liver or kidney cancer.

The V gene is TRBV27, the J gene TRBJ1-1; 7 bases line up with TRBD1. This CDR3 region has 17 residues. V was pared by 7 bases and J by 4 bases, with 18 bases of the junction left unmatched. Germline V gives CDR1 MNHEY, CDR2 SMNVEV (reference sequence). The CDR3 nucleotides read TGTGCCAGCACTAGGGCAGGGGGACGGTCGATGGGCACTGAAGCTTTCTTT. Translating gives CASTRAGGRSMGTEAFF.

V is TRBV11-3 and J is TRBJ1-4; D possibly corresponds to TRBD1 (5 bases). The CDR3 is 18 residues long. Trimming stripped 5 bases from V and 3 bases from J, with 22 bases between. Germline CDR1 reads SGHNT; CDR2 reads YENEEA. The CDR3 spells CASSHRLRDPGANEKLFF. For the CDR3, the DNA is TGTGCCAGCAGCCACCGCCTCCGGGACCCTGGAGCTAATGAAAAACTGTTTTTT.

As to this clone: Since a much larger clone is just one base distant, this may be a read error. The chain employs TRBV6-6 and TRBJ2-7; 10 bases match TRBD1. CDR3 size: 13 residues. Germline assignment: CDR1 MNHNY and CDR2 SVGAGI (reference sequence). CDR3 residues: CASSRDRGYERYF. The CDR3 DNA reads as TGTGCCAGCAGTAGGGACAGGGGCTACGAGCGGTACTTC.

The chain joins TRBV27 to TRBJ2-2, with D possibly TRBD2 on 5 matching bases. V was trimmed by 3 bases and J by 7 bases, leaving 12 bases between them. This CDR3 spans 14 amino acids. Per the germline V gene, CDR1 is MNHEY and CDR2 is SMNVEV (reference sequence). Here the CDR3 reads CASSFVLGIGELFF. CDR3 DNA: TGTGCCAGCAGTTTTGTTCTCGGGATCGGGGAGCTGTTTTTT.

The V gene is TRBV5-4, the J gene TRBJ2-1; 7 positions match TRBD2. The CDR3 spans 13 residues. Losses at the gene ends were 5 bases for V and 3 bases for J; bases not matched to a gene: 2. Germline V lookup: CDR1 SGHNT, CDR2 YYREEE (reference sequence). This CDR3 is CASSRDYYNEQFF. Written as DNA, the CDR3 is TGTGCCAGCAGTAGGGACTACTACAATGAGCAGTTCTTC. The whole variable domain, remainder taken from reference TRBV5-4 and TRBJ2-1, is ETGVTQSPTHLIKTRGQQVTLRCSSQSGHNTVSWYQQALGQGPQFIFQYYREEENGRGNFPPRFSGLQFPNYSSELNVNALELDDSALYLCASSRDYYNEQFFGPGTRLTVL.

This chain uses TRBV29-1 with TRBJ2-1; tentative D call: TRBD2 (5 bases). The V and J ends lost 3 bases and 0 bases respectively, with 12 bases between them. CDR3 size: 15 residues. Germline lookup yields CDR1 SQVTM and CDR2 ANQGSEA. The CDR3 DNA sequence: TGCAGCGTTGATGGCGGACTGGTCTCCTACAATGAGCAGTTCTTC. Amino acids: CSVDGGLVSYNEQFF.

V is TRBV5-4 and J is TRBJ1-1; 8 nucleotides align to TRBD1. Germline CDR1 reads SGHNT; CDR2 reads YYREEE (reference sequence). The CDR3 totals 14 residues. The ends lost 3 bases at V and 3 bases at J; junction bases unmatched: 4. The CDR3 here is CASSSRTGYTEAFF. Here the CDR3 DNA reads TGTGCCAGCAGCTCCAGGACAGGGTACACTGAAGCTTTCTTT. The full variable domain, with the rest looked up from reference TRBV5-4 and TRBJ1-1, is ETGVTQSPTHLIKTRGQQVTLRCSSQSGHNTVSWYQQALGQGPQFIFQYYREEENGRGNFPPRFSGLQFPNYSSELNVNALELDDSALYLCASSSRTGYTEAFFGQGTRLTVV.

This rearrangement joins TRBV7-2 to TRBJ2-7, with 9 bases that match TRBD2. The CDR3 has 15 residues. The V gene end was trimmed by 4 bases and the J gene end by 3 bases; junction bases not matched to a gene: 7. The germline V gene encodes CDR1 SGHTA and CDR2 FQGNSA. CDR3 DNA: TGTGCCAGCAGCTCCACTAGCGGGCCCCACTACGAGCAGTACTTC. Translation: CASSSTSGPHYEQYF. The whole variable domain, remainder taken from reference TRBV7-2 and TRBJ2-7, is GAGVSQSPSNKVTEKGKDVELRCDPISGHTALYWYRQSLGQGLEFLIYFQGNSAPDKSGLPSDRFSAERTGGSVSTLTIQRTQQEDSAVYLCASSSTSGPHYEQYFGPGTRLTVT.

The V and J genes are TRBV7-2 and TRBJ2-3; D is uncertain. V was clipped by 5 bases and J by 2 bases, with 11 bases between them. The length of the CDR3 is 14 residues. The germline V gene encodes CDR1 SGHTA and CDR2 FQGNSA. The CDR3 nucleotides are TGTGCCAGCAGCCCCCCTACCTCCACAGATACGCAGTATTTT. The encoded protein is CASSPPTSTDTQYF.

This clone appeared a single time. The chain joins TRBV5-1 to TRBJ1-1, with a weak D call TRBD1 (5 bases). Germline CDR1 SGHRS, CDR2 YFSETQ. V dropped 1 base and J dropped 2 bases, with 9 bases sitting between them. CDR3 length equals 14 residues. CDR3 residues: CASSLWGDNTEAFF. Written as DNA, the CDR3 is TGCGCCAGCAGCTTGTGGGGGGACAACACTGAAGCTTTCTTT.

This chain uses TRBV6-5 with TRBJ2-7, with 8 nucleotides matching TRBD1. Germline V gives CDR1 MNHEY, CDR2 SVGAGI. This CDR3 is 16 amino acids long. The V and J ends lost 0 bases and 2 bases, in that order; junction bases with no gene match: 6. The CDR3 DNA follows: TGTGCCAGCAGTTACTCGGCACAGGGGGTCGCCTACGAGCAGTACTTC. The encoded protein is CASSYSAQGVAYEQYF.

The CDR3 DNA follows: TGCGCCAGCAGCTTTCGACTCCAGGAGGGCGAGCAGTACTTC. As protein: CASSFRLQEGEQYF. This rearrangement joins TRBV5-1 to TRBJ2-7; D may be TRBD2 (6 bases). This CDR3 is built from 14 residues. Trimming removed 2 bases at V and 6 bases at J, with 15 bases between. CDR1 and CDR2 (germline): SGHRS, YFSETQ.

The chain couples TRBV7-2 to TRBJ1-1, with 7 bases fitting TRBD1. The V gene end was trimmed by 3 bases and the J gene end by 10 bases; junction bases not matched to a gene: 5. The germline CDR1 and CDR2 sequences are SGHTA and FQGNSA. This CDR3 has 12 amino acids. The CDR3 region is CASSLRQGRAFF. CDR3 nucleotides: TGTGCCAGCAGCTTGAGACAGGGTCGAGCTTTCTTT.

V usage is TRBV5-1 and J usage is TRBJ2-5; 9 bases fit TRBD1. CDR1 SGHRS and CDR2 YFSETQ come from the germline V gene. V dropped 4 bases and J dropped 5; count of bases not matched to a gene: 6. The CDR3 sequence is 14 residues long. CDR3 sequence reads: CASSPQGAGETQYF. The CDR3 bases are TGCGCCAGCAGCCCACAGGGGGCGGGGGAGACCCAGTACTTC.

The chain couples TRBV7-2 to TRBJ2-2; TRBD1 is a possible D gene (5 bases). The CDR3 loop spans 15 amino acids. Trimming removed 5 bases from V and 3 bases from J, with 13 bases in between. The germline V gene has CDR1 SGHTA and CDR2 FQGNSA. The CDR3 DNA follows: TGTGCCAGCAGCCGCCCCGACAGTTACACCGGGGAGCTGTTTTTT. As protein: CASSRPDSYTGELFF.

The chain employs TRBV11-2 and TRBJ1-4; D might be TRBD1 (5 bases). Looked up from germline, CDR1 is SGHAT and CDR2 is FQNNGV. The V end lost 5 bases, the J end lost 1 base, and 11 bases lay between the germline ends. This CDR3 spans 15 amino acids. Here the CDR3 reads CASSAGGVTNEKLFF. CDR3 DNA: TGTGCCAGCAGCGCAGGAGGGGTAACTAATGAAAAACTGTTTTTT.

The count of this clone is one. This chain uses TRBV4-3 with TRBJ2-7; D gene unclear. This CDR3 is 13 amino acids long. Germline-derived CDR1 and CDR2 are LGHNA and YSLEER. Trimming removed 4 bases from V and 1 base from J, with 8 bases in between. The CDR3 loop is CASSRLNSYEQYF. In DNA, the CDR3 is TGCGCCAGCAGCCGTCTCAATTCCTACGAGCAGTACTTC.

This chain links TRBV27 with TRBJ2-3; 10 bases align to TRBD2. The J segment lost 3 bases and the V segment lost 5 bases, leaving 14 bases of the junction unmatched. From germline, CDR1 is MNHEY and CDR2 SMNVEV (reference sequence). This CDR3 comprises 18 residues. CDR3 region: CASSKTGVAGGTTDTQYF. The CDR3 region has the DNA TGTGCCAGCAGTAAAACGGGGGTAGCGGGAGGAACGACAGATACGCAGTATTTT.

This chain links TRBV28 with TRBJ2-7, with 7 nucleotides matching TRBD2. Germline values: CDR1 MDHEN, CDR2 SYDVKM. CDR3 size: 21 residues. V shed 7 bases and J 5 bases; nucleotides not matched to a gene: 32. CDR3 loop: CASTPRRGLTRLREGQHEQYF. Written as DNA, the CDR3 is TGTGCCAGCACCCCGAGGCGCGGGCTCACTAGGCTGAGGGAGGGTCAGCACGAGCAGTACTTC. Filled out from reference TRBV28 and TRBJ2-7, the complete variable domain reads DVKVTQSSRYLVKRTGEKVFLECVQDMDHENMFWYRQDPGLGLRLIYFSYDVKMKEKGDIPEGYSVSREKKERFSLILESASTNQTSMYLCASTPRRGLTRLREGQHEQYFGPGTRLTVT.

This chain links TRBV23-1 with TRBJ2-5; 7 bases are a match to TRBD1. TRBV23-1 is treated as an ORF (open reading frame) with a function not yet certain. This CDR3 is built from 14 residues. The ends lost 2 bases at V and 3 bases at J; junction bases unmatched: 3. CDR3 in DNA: TGCGCCAGCAGTCAAAGACAGGGTAAAGAGACCCAGTACTTC. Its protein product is CASSQRQGKETQYF.

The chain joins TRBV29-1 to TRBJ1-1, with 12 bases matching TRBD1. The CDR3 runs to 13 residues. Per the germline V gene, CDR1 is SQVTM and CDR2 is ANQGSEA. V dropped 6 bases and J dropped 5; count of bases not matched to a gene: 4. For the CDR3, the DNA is TGCAGCGTCGGGACAGGGGGCTGGACTGAAGCTTTCTTT. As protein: CSVGTGGWTEAFF. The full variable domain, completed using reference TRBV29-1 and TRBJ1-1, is SAVISQKPSRDICQRGTSLTIQCQVDSQVTMMFWYRQQPGQSLTLIATANQGSEATYESGFVIDKFPISRPNLTFSTLTVSNMSPEDSSIYLCSVGTGGWTEAFFGQGTRLTVV.

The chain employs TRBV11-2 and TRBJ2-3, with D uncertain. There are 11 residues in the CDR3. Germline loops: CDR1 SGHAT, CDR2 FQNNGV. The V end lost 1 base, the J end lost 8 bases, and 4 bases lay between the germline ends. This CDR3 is CASSLGPTQYF. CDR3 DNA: TGTGCCAGCAGCTTAGGTCCTACGCAGTATTTT. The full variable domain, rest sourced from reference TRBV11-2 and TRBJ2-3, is EAGVAQSPRYKIIEKRQSVAFWCNPISGHATLYWYQQILGQGPKLLIQFQNNGVVDDSQLPKDRFSAERLKGVDSTLKIQPAKLEDSAVYLCASSLGPTQYFGPGTRLTVL.

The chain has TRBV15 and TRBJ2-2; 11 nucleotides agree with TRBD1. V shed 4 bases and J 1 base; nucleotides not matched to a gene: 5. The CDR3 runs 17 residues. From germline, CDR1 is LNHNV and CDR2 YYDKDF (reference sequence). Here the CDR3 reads CATSMDRGRLNTGELFF. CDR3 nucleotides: TGTGCCACCAGCATGGACAGGGGGCGGTTGAACACCGGGGAGCTGTTTTTT.

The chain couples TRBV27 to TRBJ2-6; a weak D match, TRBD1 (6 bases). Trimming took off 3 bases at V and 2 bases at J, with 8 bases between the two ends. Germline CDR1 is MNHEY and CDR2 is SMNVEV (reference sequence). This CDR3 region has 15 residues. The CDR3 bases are TGTGCCAGCAGTTTGTCAGGGGCTGGGGCCAACGTCCTGACTTTC. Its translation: CASSLSGAGANVLTF.

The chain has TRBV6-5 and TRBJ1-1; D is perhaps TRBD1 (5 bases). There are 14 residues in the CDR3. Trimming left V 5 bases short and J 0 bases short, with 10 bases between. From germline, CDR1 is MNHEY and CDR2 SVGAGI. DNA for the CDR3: TGTGCCAGCAGTGAAAGGGGATTGAACACTGAAGCTTTCTTT. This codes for CASSERGLNTEAFF.